These 8 T cell receptor beta chains share one sample of origin, sequenced in a study of T cells in Graves' hyperthyroidism and ophthalmopathy. It was RNA transcripts that yielded the amplified TCR beta CDR3 regions. The TCR CDR3 first-round RT-PCR relied on the HTBI primer set. TCRdb ran MiXCR on the multiplex PCR reads and lists one entry per CDR3 protein. The repertoire holds a few hundred thousand distinct CDR3 sequences, with about 20% as singletons. What was sequenced was blood. All receptors derive from a man aged 18 to 29 with Graves' hyperthyroidism.

The genes are TRBV6-1 and TRBJ1-2, with unresolved D. The CDR3 is 15 residues long. Germline CDR1 reads MNHNS; CDR2 reads SASEGT. Trimming removed 2 bases from V and 0 bases from J, with 10 bases in between. CDR3 sequence reads: CASSELAGANYGYTF. For the CDR3, the DNA is TGTGCCAGCAGTGAACTAGCGGGAGCTAACTATGGCTACACCTTC.

The chain employs TRBV9 and TRBJ2-5; unclear D gene. Germline V CDR1 and CDR2: SGDLS, YYNGEE. The CDR3 length is 14 residues. Between the trimmed V and J ends, which lost 3 bases and 0 bases, there was a span of 9 bases. CDR3 bases: TGTGCCAGCAGCGCGACCGGCCACCAAGAGACCCAGTACTTC. Translation: CASSATGHQETQYF.

This clonotype was counted many times. V usage is TRBV6-5 and J usage is TRBJ2-2; 9 bases agree with TRBD1. The germline V gene has CDR1 MNHEY and CDR2 SVGAGI. The V gene end was trimmed by 2 bases and the J gene end by 6 bases; junction bases not matched to a gene: 4. The CDR3 runs to 15 residues. The CDR3 region has the DNA TGTGCCAGCAGTTACAGGGACAGGGATCCCGGGGAGCTGTTTTTT. Translated: CASSYRDRDPGELFF.

This clonotype was observed many times. As DNA, the CDR3 is TGTGCCAGCAGGGTTACGACTAGCGGGACCCAGTACTTC. Its translation: CASRVTTSGTQYF. This chain links TRBV28 with TRBJ2-5; TRBD2 matches at 9 bases. V shed 6 bases and J 7 bases; nucleotides not matched to a gene: 6. The CDR3 runs to 13 residues. CDR1 is MDHEN, CDR2 SYDVKM, per germline.

The chain recombines TRBV12-5 with TRBJ1-1; 7 bases line up with TRBD1. This CDR3 contains 15 residues. Germline V gene lookup returns CDR1 LGHNT and CDR2 FRNRAP. V dropped 1 base and J dropped 1; count of bases not matched to a gene: 3. DNA of the CDR3: TGTGCTAGTGGTTTGGGACAGGGTTGGAACACTGAAGCTTTCTTT. Translating it yields CASGLGQGWNTEAFF.

The chain links TRBV6-1 to TRBJ2-7, with TRBD1 matching 7 bases. The CDR3 is made up of 13 amino acids. The V segment lost 7 bases and the J segment 3 bases; nucleotides outside the gene matches: 6. The germline V gene encodes CDR1 MNHNS and CDR2 SASEGT. The CDR3, as DNA: TGTGCCAGCATGAGGGACAGATTCTACGAGCAGTACTTC. Protein: CASMRDRFYEQYF.

V is TRBV4-1 and J is TRBJ2-7; 7 bases are shared with TRBD2. Germline lookup yields CDR1 MGHRA and CDR2 YSYEKL. This CDR3 is 16 amino acids long. Trimming took 1 base from V and 0 from J; bases not matched to a gene: 6. The CDR3 region is CASSQGALAASYEQYF. As DNA, the CDR3 is TGCGCCAGCAGCCAAGGTGCGCTAGCGGCCTCCTACGAGCAGTACTTC.

Many counts were recorded for this clonotype. The CDR3 DNA reads as TGTGCCAGCAGTTTTGGGACAGGGGATCCGGGCTACACCTTC. As protein: CASSFGTGDPGYTF. The rearrangement links TRBV12-3 or TRBV12-4 to TRBJ1-2; 10 bases map to TRBD1. J gave up 8 bases and V 3 bases, and 6 bases lay outside the gene matches. CDR3 length: 14 amino acids.